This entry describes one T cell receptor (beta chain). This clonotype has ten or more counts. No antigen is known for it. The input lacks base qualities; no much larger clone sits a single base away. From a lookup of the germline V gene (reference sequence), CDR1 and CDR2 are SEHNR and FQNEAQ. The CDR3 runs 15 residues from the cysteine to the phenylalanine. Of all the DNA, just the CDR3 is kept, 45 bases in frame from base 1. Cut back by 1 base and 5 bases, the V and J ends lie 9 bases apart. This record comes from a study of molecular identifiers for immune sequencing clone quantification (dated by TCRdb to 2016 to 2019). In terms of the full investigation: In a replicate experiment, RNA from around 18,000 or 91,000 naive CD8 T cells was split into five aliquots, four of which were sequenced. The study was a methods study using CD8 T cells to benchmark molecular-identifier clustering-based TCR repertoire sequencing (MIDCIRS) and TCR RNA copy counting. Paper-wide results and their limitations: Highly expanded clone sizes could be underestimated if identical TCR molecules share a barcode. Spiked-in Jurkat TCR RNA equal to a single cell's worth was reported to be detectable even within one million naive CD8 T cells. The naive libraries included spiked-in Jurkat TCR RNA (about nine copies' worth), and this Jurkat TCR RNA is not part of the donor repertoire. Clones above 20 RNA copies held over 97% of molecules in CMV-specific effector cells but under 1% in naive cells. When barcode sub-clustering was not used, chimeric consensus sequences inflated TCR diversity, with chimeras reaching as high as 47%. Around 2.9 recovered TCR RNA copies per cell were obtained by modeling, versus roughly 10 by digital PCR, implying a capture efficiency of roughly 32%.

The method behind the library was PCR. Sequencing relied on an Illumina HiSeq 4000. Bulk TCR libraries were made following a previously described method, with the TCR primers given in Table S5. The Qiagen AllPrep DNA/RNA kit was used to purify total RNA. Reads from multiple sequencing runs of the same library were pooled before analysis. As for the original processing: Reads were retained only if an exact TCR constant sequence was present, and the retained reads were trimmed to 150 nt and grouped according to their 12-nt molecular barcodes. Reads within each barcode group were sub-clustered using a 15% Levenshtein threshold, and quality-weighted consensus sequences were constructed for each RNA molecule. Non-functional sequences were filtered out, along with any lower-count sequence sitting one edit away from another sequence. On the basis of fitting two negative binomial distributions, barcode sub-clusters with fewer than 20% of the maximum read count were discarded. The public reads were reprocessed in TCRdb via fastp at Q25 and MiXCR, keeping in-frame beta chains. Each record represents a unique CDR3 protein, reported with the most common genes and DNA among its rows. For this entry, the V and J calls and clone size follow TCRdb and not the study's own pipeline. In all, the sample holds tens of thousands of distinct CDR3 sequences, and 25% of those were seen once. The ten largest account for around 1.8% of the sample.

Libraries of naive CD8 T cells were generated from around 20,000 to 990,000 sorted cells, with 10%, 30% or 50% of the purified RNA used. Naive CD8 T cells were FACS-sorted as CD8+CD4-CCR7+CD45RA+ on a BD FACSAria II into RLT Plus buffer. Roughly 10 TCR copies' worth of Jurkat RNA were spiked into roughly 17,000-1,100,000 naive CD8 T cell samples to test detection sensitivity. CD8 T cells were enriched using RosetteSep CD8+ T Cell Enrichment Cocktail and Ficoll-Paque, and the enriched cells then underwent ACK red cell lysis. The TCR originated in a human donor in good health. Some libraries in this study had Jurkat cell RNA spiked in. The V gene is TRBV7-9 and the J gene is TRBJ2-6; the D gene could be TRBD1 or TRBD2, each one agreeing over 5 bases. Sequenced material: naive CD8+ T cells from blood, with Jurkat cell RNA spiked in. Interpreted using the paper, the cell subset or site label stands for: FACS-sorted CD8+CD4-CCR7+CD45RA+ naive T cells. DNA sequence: TGTGCCAGCAGCTTAGTCGGGGCGTGGGCCAACGTCCTGACTTTC. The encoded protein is CASSLVGAWANVLTF.